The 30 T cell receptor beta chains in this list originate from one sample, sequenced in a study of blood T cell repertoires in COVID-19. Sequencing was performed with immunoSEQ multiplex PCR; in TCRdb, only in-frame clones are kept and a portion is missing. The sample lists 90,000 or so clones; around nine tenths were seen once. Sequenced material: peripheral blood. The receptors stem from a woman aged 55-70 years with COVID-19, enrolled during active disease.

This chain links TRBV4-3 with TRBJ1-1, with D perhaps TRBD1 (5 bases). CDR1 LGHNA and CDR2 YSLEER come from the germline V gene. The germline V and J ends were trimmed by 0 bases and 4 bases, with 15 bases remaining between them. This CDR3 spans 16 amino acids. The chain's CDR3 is CASSQDVAGLSTEAFF. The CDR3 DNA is TGCGCCAGCAGCCAAGATGTGGCAGGGTTGAGCACTGAAGCTTTCTTT.

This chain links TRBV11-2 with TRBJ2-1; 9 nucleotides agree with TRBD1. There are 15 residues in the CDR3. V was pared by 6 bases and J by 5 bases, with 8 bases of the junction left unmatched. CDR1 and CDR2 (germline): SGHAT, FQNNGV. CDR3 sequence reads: CASSPGQGGDNEQFF. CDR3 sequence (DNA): TGTGCCAGCAGTCCGGGACAGGGAGGGGACAATGAGCAGTTCTTC.

The CDR3 DNA follows: TGTGCCAGTAATCACAGGGGGAGAAACACCATATATTTT. As protein: CASNHRGRNTIYF. V gene TRBV19 combines with J gene TRBJ1-3; 8 nucleotides line up with TRBD1. The trim removed 7 bases at V and 5 bases at J, leaving 4 bases unmatched. The CDR3 has 13 residues. CDR1 LNHDA and CDR2 SQIVND come from the germline V gene (reference sequence).

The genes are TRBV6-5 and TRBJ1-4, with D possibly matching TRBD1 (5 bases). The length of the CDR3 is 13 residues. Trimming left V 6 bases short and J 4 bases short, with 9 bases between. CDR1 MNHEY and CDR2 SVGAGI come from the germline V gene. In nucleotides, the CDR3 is TGTGCCAGCAGCGGGGGTTATAATGAAAAACTGTTTTTT. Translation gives CASSGGYNEKLFF.

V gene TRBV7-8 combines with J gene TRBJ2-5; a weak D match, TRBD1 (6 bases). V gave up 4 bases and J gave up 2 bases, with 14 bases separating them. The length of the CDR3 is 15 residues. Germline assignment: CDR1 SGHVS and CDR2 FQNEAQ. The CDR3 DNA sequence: TGTGCCAGCAGCTACAGGGTGGCCGTGCAAGAGACCCAGTACTTC. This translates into CASSYRVAVQETQYF.

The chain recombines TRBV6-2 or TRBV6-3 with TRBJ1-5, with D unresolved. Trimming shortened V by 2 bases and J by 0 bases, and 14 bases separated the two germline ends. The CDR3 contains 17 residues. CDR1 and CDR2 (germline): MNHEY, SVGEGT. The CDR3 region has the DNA TGTGCCAGCAGTTACCTAGGCGGGGTTTATAGCAATCAGCCCCAGCATTTT. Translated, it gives CASSYLGGVYSNQPQHF.

The CDR3 loop is CASSVGLTPGQPQHF. CDR3 nucleotides: TGTGCCAGCAGCGTGGGACTCACCCCGGGCCAGCCCCAGCATTTT. This rearrangement joins TRBV9 to TRBJ1-5, with D possibly being TRBD1 (5 bases). This CDR3 has 15 residues. V was clipped by 2 bases and J by 7 bases, with 16 bases between them. Looked up from germline, CDR1 is SGDLS and CDR2 is YYNGEE.

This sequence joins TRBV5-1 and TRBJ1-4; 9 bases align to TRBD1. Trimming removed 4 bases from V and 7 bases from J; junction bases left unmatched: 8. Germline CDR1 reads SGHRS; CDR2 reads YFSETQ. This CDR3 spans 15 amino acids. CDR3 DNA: TGCGCCAGCAGCGGCCAACAGGGGGCGGGTGAAAAACTGTTTTTT. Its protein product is CASSGQQGAGEKLFF.

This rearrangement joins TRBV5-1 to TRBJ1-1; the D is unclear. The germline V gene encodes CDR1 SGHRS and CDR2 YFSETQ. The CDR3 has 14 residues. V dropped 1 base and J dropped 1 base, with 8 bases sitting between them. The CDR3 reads CASSLSQQNTEAFF. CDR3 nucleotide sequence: TGCGCCAGCAGCTTGTCACAGCAGAACACTGAAGCTTTCTTT.

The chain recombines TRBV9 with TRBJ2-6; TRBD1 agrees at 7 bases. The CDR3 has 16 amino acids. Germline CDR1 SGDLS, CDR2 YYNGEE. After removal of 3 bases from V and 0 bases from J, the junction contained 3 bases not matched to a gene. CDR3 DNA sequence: TGTGCCAGCAGCGCACAGGGGTCCTCTGGGGCCAACGTCCTGACTTTC. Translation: CASSAQGSSGANVLTF.

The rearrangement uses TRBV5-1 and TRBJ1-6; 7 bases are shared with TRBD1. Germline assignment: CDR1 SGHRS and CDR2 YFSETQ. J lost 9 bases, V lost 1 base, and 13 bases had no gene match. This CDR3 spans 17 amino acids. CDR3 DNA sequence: TGCGCCAGCAGCTTGTTCCCTGGGCGGGACAGCTTTTCACCCCTCCACTTT. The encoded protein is CASSLFPGRDSFSPLHF. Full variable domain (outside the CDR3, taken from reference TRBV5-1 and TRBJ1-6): KAGVTQTPRYLIKTRGQQVTLSCSPISGHRSVSWYQQTPGQGLQFLFEYFSETQRNKGNFPGRFSGRQFSNSRSEMNVSTLELGDSALYLCASSLFPGRDSFSPLHFGNGTRLTVT.

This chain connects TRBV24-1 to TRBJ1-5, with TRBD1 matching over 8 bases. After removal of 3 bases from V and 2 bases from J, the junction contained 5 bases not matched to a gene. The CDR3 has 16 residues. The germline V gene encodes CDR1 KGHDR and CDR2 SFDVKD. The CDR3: CATSDTGGPGNQPQHF. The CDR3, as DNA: TGTGCCACCAGTGATACAGGGGGTCCTGGCAATCAGCCCCAGCATTTT.

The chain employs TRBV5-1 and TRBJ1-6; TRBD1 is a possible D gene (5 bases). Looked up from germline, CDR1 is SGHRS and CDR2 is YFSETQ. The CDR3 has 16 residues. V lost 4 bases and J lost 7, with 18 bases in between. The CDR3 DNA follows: TGCGCCAGCAGCCGCGAACCAACACGGACAAATTCACCCCTCCACTTT. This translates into CASSREPTRTNSPLHF.

In DNA form, the CDR3 reads TGTGCCAGCAGTGAAGCTCCGCAGTCCTACGAGCAGTACTTC. This sequence encodes CASSEAPQSYEQYF. This rearrangement joins TRBV6-1 to TRBJ2-7, with D hard to call. The CDR3 length is 14 residues. V shed 0 bases and J shed 1 base, with 7 bases lying between them. Germline CDR1 MNHNS, CDR2 SASEGT.

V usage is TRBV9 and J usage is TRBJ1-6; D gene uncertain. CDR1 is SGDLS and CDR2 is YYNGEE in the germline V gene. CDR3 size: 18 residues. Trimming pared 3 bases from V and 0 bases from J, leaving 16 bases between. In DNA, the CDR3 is TGTGCCAGCAGCGCCGCGGCAGCCCAGAGCTCCTATAATTCACCCCTCCACTTT. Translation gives CASSAAAAQSSYNSPLHF.

Written as DNA, the CDR3 is TGTGCCACCAGTGGTAAGCCGCCCTACGAGCAGTACTTC. This translates into CATSGKPPYEQYF. The J gene is TRBJ2-7, the V gene TRBV24-1; no reliable D call. This CDR3 region has 13 residues. V lost 5 bases to trimming and J lost 2 bases, with 9 bases between them. The germline V gene encodes CDR1 KGHDR and CDR2 SFDVKD.

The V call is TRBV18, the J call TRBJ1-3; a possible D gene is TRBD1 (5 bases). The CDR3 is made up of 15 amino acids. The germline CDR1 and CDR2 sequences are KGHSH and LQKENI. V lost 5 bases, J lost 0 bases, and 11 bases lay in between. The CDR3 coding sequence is TGTGCCAGCTCAGAGCAGGGTCGCTCTGGAAACACCATATATTTT. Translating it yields CASSEQGRSGNTIYF.

The CDR3 region has the DNA TGCGCCAGCAGCTTGGGAGCATTTCGAAACACTGAAGCTTTCTTT. This translates into CASSLGAFRNTEAFF. The chain combines TRBV5-1 with TRBJ1-1; D unclear. The length of the CDR3 is 15 residues. Germline values: CDR1 SGHRS, CDR2 YFSETQ. Trimming took 0 bases from V and 2 from J, leaving 11 bases between them. The whole variable domain, filled in from reference TRBV5-1 and TRBJ1-1, reads KAGVTQTPRYLIKTRGQQVTLSCSPISGHRSVSWYQQTPGQGLQFLFEYFSETQRNKGNFPGRFSGRQFSNSRSEMNVSTLELGDSALYLCASSLGAFRNTEAFFGQGTRLTVV.

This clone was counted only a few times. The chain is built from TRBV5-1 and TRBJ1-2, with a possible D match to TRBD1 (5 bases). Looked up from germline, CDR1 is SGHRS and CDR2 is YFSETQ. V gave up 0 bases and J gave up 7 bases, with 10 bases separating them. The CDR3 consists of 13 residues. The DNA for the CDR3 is TGCGCCAGCAGCTTGGAGGGGTTGAGTGGCTACACCTTC. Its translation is CASSLEGLSGYTF. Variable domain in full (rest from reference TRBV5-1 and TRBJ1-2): KAGVTQTPRYLIKTRGQQVTLSCSPISGHRSVSWYQQTPGQGLQFLFEYFSETQRNKGNFPGRFSGRQFSNSRSEMNVSTLELGDSALYLCASSLEGLSGYTFGSGTRLTVV.

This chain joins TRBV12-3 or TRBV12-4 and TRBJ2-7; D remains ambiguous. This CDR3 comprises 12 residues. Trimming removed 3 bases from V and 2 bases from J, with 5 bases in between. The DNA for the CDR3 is TGTGCCAGCAGTTTTTTTACCTACGAGCAGTACTTC. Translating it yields CASSFFTYEQYF.

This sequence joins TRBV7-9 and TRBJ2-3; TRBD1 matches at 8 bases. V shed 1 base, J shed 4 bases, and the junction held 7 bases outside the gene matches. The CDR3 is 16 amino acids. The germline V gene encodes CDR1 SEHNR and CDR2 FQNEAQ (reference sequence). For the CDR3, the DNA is TGTGCCAGCAGCTTAGATCCCAGGGGGCGCCCAGATACGCAGTATTTT. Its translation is CASSLDPRGRPDTQYF.

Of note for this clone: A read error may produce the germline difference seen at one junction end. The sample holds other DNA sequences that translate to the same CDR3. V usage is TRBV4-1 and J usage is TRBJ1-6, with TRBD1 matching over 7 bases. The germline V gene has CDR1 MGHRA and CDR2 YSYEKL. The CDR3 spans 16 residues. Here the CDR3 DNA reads TGCGCCAGCAGCCAGGGACAGAAGGCCTACAATTCACCCCTTCACTTT. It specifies CASSQGQKAYNSPLHF.

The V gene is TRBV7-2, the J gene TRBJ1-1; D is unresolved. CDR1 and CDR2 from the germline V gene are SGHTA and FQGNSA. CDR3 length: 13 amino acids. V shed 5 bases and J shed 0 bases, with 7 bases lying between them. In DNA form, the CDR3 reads TGTGCCAGCAGCCATACAGTGAACACTGAAGCTTTCTTT. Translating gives CASSHTVNTEAFF.

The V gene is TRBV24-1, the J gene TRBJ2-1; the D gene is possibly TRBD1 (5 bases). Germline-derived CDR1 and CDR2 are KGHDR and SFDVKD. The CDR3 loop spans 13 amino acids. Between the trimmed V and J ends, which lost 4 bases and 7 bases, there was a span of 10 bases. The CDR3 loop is CATSDQQENEQFF. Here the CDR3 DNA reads TGTGCCACCAGTGACCAACAGGAAAATGAGCAGTTCTTC.

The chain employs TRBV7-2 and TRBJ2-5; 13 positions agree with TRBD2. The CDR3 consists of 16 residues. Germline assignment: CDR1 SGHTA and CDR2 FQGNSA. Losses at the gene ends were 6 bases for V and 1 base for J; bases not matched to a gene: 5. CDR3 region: CASSSTSGGPQETQYF. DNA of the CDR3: TGTGCCAGCAGTTCGACTAGCGGGGGGCCCCAAGAGACCCAGTACTTC.

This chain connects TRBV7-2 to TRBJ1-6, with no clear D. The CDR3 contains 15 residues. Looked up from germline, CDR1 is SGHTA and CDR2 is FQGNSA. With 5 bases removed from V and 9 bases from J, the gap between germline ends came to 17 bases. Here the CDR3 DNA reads TGTGCCAGCAGCCAACCCTCCGGACGGGGTTCACCCCTCCACTTT. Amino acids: CASSQPSGRGSPLHF. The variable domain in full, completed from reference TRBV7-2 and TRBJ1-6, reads GAGVSQSPSNKVTEKGKDVELRCDPISGHTALYWYRQSLGQGLEFLIYFQGNSAPDKSGLPSDRFSAERTGGSVSTLTIQRTQQEDSAVYLCASSQPSGRGSPLHFGNGTRLTVT.

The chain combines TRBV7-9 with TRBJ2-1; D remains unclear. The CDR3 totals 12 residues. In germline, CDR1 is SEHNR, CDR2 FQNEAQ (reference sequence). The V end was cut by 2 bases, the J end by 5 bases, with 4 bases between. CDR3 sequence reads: CASSLPDNEQFF. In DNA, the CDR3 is TGTGCCAGCAGCTTACCCGACAATGAGCAGTTCTTC.

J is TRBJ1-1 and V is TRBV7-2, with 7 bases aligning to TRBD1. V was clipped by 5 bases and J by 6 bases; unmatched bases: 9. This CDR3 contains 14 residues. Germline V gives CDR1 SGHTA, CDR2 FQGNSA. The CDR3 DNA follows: TGTGCCAGCAGCCAGGGGGTCTGGGACCCTGAAGCTTTCTTT. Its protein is CASSQGVWDPEAFF.

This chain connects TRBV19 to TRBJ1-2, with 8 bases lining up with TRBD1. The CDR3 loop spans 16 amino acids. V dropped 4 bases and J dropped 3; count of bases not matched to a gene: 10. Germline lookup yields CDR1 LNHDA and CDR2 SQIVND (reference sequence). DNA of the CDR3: TGTGCCAGTAGTACCAGCGACAGGGGATCTTACTATGGCTACACCTTC. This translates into CASSTSDRGSYYGYTF.

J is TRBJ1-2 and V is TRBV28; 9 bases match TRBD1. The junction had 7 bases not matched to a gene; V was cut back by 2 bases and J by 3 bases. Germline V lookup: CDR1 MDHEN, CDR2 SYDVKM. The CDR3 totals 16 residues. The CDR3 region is CASSLAGTGSHYGYTF. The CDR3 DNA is TGTGCCAGCAGTTTAGCGGGGACAGGGAGCCACTATGGCTACACCTTC.